Detailed here is one T cell receptor (beta chain). This entry belongs to a study of blood T cell repertoires in COVID-19. Study context: Sites in the United States, Italy and Spain provided acute and convalescent COVID-19 samples. Sources were T cells, B-cell-depleted T cells, or PBMCs; the material itself was cDNA or gDNA.

Trimming took off 1 base at V and 1 base at J, with 4 bases between the two ends. Germline V gives CDR1 LGHDT, CDR2 YNNKEL (reference sequence). The CDR3 runs 13 residues. As processed by the authors: Counts of nucleated cells, estimated from reference gene primer amplification, were obtained. The assay was immunoSEQ multiplex PCR, and TCRdb's table has in-frame clones only and misses some. V, J and clone size reflect that table, while D and trimming were determined from the DNA. The sample contains approximately 260,000 clones, 75% to 90% of which appear only once. The clonotype comes from a middle-aged woman with acute or convalescent COVID-19. Source material: peripheral blood. This sequence joins TRBV3-1 (or the pseudogene TRBV3-2) and TRBJ1-1; no firm D call. CDR3 sequence reads: CASSQGENTEAFF. Written as DNA, the CDR3 is TGTGCCAGCAGCCAAGGAGAGAACACTGAAGCTTTCTTT.